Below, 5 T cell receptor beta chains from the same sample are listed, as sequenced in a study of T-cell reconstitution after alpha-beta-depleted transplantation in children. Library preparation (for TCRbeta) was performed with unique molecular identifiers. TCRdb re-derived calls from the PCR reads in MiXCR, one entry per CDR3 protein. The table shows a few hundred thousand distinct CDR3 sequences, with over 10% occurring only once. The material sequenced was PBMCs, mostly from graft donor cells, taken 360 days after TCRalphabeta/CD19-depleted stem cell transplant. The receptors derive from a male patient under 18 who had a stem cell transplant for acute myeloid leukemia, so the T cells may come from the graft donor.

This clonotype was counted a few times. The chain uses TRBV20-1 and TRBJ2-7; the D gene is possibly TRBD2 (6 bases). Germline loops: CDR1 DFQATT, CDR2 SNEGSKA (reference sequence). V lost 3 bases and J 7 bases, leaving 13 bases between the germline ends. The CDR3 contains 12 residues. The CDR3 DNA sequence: TGCAGTGCTAGCATGGAGGGTGGGGAGCAGTACTTC. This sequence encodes CSASMEGGEQYF.

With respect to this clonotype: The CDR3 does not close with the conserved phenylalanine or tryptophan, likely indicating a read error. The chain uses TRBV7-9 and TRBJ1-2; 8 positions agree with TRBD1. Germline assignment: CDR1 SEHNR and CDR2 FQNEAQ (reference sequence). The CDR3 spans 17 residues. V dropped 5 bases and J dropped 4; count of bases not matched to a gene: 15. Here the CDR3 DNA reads TGTGCCAGCAGCGCCTACAGGGGGGAGATTCCGTTCTATGGCTACACCTGC. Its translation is CASSAYRGEIPFYGYTC.

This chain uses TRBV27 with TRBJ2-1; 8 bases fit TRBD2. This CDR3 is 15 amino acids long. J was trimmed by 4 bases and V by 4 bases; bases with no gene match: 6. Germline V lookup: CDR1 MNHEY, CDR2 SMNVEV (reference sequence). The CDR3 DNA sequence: TGTGCCAGCAGTTCTGGGACTAGGTGGTACAATGAGCAGTTCTTC. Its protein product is CASSSGTRWYNEQFF.

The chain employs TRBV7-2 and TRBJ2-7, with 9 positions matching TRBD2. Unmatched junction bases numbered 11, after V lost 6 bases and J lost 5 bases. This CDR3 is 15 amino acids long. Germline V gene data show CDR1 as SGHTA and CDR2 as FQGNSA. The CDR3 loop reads CASRLLAGELDEQYF. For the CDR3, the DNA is TGTGCCAGCAGACTTTTAGCGGGAGAACTAGACGAGCAGTACTTC.

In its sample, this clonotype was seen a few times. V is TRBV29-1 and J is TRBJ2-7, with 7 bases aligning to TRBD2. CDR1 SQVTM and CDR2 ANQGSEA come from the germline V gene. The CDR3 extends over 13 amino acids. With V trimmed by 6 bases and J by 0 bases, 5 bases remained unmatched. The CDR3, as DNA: TGCAGCGTCCCGGGACTACTCTCCTACGAGCAGTACTTC. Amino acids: CSVPGLLSYEQYF.